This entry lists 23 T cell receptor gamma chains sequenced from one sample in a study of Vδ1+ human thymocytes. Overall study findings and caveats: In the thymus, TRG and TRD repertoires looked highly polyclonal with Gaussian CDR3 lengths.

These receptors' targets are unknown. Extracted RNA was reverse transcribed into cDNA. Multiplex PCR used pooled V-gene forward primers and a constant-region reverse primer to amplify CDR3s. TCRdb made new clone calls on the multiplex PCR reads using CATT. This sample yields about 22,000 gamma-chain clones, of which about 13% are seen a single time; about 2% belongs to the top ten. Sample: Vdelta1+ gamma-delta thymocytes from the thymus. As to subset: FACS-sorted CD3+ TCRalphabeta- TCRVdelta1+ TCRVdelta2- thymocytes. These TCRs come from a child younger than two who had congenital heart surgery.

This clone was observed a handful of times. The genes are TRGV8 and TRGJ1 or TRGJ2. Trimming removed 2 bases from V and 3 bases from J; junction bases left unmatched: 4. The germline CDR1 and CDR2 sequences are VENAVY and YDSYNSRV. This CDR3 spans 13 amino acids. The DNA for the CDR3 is TGTGCCACCTGGGATAACCGTTATTATAAGAAACTCTTT. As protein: CATWDNRYYKKLF.

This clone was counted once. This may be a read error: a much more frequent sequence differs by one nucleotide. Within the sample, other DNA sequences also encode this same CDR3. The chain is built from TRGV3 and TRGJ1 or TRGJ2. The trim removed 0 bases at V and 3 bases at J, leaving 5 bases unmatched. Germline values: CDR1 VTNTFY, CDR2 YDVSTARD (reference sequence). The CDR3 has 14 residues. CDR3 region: CATWDRQVYYKKLF. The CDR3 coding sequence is TGTGCCACCTGGGACAGGCAGGTTTATTATAAGAAACTCTTT.

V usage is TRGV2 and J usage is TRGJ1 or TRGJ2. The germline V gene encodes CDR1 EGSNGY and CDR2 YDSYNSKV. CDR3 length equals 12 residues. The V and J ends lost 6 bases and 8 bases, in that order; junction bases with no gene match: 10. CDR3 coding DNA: TGTGCCACCTGGAATGAAACTAATAAGAAACTCTTT. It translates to CATWNETNKKLF.

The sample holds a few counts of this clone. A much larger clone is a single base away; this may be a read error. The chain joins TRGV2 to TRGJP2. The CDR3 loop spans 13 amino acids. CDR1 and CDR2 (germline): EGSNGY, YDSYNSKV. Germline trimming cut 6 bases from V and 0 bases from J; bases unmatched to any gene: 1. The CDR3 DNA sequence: TGTGCCACCTGGTATAGTAGTGATTGGATCAAGACGTTT. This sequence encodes CATWYSSDWIKTF.

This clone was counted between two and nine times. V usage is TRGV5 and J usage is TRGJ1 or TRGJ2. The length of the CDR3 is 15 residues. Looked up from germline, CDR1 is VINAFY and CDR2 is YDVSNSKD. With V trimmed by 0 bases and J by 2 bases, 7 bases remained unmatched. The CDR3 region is CATWDRERDYYKKLF. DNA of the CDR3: TGTGCCACCTGGGACAGGGAGAGGGATTATTATAAGAAACTCTTT.

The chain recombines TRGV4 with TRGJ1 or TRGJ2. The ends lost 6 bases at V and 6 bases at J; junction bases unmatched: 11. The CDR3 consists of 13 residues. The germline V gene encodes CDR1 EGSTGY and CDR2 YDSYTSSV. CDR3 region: CATWKRGIYKKLF. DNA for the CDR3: TGTGCCACCTGGAAAAGGGGGATTTATAAGAAACTCTTT.

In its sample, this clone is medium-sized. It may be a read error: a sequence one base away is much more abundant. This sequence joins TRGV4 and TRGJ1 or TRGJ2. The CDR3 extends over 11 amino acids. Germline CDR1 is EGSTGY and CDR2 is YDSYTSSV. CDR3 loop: CATWNNYKKLF. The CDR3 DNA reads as TGTGCCACCTGGAATAATTATAAGAAACTCTTT.

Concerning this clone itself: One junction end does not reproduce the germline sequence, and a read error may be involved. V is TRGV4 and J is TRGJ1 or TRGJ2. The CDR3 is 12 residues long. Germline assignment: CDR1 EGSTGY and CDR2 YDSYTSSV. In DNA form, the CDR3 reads TGTGCCACCTGGAATGGGTACGTCAAGAAACTCTTT. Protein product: CATWNGYVKKLF.

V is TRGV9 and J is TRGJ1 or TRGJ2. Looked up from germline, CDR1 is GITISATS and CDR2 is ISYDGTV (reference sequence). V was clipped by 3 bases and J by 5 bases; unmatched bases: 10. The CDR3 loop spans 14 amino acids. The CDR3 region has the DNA TGTGCCTTGTGGGAGTGGCTACGGGATTATAAGAAACTCTTT. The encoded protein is CALWEWLRDYKKLF.

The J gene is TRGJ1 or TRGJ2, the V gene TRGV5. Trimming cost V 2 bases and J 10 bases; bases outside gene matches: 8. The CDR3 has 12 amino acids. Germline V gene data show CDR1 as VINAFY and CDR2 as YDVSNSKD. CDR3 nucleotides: TGTGCCACCTGGGACACCCGAGGGAAGAAACTCTTT. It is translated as CATWDTRGKKLF.

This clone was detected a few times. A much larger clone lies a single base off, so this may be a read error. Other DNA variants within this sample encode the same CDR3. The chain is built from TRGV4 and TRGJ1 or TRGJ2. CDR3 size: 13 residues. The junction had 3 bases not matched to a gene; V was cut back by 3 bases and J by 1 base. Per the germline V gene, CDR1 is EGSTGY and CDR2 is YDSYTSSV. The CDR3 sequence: CATWDPNYYKKLF. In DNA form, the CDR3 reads TGTGCCACCTGGGATCCAAATTATTATAAGAAACTCTTT.

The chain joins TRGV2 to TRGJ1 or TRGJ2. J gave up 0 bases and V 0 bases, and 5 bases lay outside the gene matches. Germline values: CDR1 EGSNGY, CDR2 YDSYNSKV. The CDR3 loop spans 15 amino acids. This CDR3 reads CATWDGAPNYYKKLF. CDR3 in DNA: TGTGCCACCTGGGACGGGGCGCCGAATTATTATAAGAAACTCTTT.

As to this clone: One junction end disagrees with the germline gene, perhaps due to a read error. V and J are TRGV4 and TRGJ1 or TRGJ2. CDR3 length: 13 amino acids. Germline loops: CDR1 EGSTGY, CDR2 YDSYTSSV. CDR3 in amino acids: CATWDGQGYKRLF. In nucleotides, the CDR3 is TGTGCCACCTGGGATGGGCAGGGCTATAAGAGACTCTTT.

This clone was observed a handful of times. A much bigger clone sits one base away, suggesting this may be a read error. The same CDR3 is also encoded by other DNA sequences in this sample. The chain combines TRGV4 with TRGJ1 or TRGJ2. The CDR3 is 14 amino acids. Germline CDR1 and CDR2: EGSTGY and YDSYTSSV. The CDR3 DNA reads TGTGCCACCTGGGATGGGCCGAATTATTATAAAAAACTCTTT. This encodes CATWDGPNYYKKLF.

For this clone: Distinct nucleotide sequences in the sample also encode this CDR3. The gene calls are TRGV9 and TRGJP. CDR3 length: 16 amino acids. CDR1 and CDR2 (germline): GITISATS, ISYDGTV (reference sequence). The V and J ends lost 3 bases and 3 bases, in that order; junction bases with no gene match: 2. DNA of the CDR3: TGTGCCTTGTGGGAGACGCAAGAGTTGGGCAAAAAAATCAAGGTATTT. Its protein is CALWETQELGKKIKVF.

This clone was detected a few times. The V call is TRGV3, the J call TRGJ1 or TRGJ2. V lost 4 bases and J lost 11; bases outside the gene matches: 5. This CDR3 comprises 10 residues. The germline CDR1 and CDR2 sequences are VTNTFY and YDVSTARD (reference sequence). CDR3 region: CATWESEKLF. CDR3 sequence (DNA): TGTGCCACCTGGGAATCGGAGAAACTCTTT.

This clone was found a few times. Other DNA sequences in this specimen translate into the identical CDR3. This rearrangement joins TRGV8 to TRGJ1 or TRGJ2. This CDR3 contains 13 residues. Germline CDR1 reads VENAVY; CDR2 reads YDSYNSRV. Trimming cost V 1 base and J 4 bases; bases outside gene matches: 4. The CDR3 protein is CATWDRGYYKKLF. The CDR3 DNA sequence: TGTGCCACCTGGGATAGAGGGTATTATAAGAAACTCTTT.

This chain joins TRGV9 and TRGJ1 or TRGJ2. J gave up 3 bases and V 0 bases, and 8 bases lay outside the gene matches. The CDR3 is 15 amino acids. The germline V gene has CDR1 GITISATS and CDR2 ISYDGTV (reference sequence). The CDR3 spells CALWEVHSIYYKKLF. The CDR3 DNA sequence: TGTGCCTTGTGGGAGGTGCACTCGATTTATTATAAGAAACTCTTT.

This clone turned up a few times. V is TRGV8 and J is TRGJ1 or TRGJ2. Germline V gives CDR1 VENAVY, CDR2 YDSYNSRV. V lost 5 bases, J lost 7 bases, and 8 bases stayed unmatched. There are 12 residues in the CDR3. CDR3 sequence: CATWAREYKKLF. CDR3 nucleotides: TGTGCCACCTGGGCCCGAGAATATAAGAAACTCTTT.

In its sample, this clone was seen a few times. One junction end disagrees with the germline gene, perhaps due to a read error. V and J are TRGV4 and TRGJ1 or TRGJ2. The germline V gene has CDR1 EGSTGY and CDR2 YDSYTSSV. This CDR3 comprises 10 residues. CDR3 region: CATWNGWKLF. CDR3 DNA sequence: TGTGCCACCTGGAATGGATGGAAACTCTTT.

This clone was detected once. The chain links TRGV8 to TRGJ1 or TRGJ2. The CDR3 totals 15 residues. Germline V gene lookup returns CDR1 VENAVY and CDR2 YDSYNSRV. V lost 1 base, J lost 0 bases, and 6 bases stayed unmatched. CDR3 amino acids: CATWDSPENYYKKLF. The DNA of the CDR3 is TGTGCCACCTGGGATAGTCCTGAGAATTATTATAAGAAACTCTTT.

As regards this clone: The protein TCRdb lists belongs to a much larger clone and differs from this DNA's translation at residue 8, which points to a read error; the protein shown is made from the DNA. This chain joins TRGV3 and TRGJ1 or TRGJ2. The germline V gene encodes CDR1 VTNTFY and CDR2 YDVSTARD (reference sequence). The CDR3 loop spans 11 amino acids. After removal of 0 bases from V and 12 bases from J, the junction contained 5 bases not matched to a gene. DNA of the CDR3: TGTGCCACCTGGGACAGGCATACGAAACTCTTT. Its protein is CATWDRHTKLF.

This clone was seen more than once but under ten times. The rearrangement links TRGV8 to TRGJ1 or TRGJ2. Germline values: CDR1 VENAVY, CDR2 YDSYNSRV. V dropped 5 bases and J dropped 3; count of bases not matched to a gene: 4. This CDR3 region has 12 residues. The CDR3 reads CATWVTYYKKLF. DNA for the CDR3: TGTGCCACCTGGGTTACTTATTATAAGAAACTCTTT.